The rows below give T cell receptor beta chains drawn from one sample of a study of cytomegalovirus exposure and HLA in healthy donors. Method: immunoSEQ multiplex PCR; TCRdb's copy keeps in-frame clones and lacks some. The table lists more than 200,000 clones, 82% of them singletons. The sample consisted of PBMCs. Receptors were obtained from a man aged 35 to 55 in good health and CMV-seropositive. CDR3s include the opening cysteine and the closing phenylalanine or tryptophan. D genes are given only for firm matches. Size is stated for part of the rows, as once, few or many counts, or as a class when the clone is expanded.

abundance: .; d_gene: .; j_gene: TRBJ2-2; v_gene: TRBV6-6; CDR3nt: TGTGCCAGCAGTTACTCCGGTAACACCGGGGAGCTGTTTTTT; CDR3aa: CASSYSGNTGELFF
abundance: .; d_gene: TRBD2; j_gene: TRBJ2-1; v_gene: TRBV2; CDR3nt: TGTGCCAGCAGTGAAGCGGGACTAGCGTTGAATGAGCAGTTCTTC; CDR3aa: CASSEAGLALNEQFF
abundance: .; d_gene: .; j_gene: TRBJ1-1; v_gene: TRBV19; CDR3nt: TGTGCCAGTACCCTCGCGACTGAAGCTTTCTTT; CDR3aa: CASTLATEAFF
abundance: .; d_gene: .; j_gene: TRBJ1-5; v_gene: TRBV4-1; CDR3nt: TGCGCCAGCAGCCAAGAGGCCTCGGTAAGGGGCCAGCATTTT; CDR3aa: CASSQEASVRGQHF
abundance: few; d_gene: TRBD1; j_gene: TRBJ1-5; v_gene: TRBV29-1; CDR3nt: TGCAGCGTTGGCGACAGGGAGAACCAGCCCCAGCATTTT; CDR3aa: CSVGDRENQPQHF
abundance: once; d_gene: TRBD1; j_gene: TRBJ1-2; v_gene: TRBV7-3; CDR3nt: TGTGCCAGCAGCTCTGGACAGGGGAGTGGCTACACCTTC; CDR3aa: CASSSGQGSGYTF
abundance: .; d_gene: TRBD1; j_gene: TRBJ1-1; v_gene: TRBV5-1; CDR3nt: TGCGCCAGCAGCTTGGCCTCGGGACAGGGATTTTACACTGAAGCTTTCTTT; CDR3aa: CASSLASGQGFYTEAFF
abundance: .; d_gene: .; j_gene: TRBJ1-2; v_gene: TRBV5-4; CDR3nt: TGTGCCAGCAGCGGGACTGTTAACTATGGCTACACCTTC; CDR3aa: CASSGTVNYGYTF
abundance: .; d_gene: TRBD2; j_gene: TRBJ2-5; v_gene: TRBV6-1; CDR3nt: TGTGCCAGCAGTGAGAGCGGGAGATCTCCAGAGACCCAGTACTTC; CDR3aa: CASSESGRSPETQYF
abundance: .; d_gene: .; j_gene: TRBJ2-4; v_gene: TRBV16; CDR3nt: TGTGCCAGCAGTACCGTAGGGACAACGAAAAACATTCAGTACTTC; CDR3aa: CASSTVGTTKNIQYF
abundance: .; d_gene: TRBD1; j_gene: TRBJ2-2; v_gene: TRBV6-5; CDR3nt: TGTGCCGCCCGGGACAGCCTTACCGGGGAGCTGTTTTTT; CDR3aa: CAARDSLTGELFF
abundance: once; d_gene: .; j_gene: TRBJ1-2; v_gene: TRBV18; CDR3nt: TGTGCCAGCTCACCAGAGTCCCCTAACTATGGCTACACCTTC; CDR3aa: CASSPESPNYGYTF
abundance: .; d_gene: .; j_gene: TRBJ1-1; v_gene: TRBV6-5; CDR3nt: TGTGCCAGCAGTTACTCGCAGGGATCCACTGAAGCTTTCTTT; CDR3aa: CASSYSQGSTEAFF
abundance: .; d_gene: .; j_gene: TRBJ2-1; v_gene: TRBV7-9; CDR3nt: TGTGCCAGCAGCTTAGGTATAATATACAATGAGCAGTTCTTC; CDR3aa: CASSLGIIYNEQFF
abundance: .; d_gene: TRBD2; j_gene: TRBJ2-1; v_gene: TRBV9; CDR3nt: TGTGCCAGCAGCCTCCAAGGGGCGGGAGGGCCGGGGAATGAGCAGTTCTTC; CDR3aa: CASSLQGAGGPGNEQFF
abundance: .; d_gene: .; j_gene: TRBJ1-3; v_gene: TRBV29-1; CDR3nt: TGCAGCGTTGGTTGGTCAGGGGAAGGAAACACCATATATTTT; CDR3aa: CSVGWSGEGNTIYF
abundance: .; d_gene: .; j_gene: TRBJ1-2; v_gene: TRBV28; CDR3nt: TGTGCCAGCAGTTTTTCAGGGGACTATGGCTACACCTTC; CDR3aa: CASSFSGDYGYTF
abundance: .; d_gene: .; j_gene: TRBJ2-5; v_gene: TRBV7-7; CDR3nt: TGTGCTAGCAGCCCAGGGTTACCCCAAGAGACCCAGTACTTC; CDR3aa: CASSPGLPQETQYF
abundance: .; d_gene: TRBD1; j_gene: TRBJ1-5; v_gene: TRBV6-1; CDR3nt: TGTGCCAGCAGACGGACAGGGGGAAATCAGCCCCAGCATTTT; CDR3aa: CASRRTGGNQPQHF
abundance: .; d_gene: .; j_gene: TRBJ2-1; v_gene: TRBV9; CDR3nt: TGTGCCAGCAGCGTAGGGACACTTTCCTACAATGAGCAGTTCTTC; CDR3aa: CASSVGTLSYNEQFF
abundance: .; d_gene: .; j_gene: TRBJ2-7; v_gene: TRBV7-9; CDR3nt: TGTGCCAGCAGCCTTTCCTACGAGCAGTACTTC; CDR3aa: CASSLSYEQYF
abundance: .; d_gene: TRBD1; j_gene: TRBJ1-1; v_gene: TRBV2; CDR3nt: TGTGCCAGCAGATACAGGGGGCAAAACACTGAAGCTTTCTTT; CDR3aa: CASRYRGQNTEAFF
abundance: .; d_gene: .; j_gene: TRBJ1-5; v_gene: TRBV15; CDR3nt: TGTGCCACCAATACCCGGGACAACAATCAGCCCCAGCATTTT; CDR3aa: CATNTRDNNQPQHF
abundance: .; d_gene: TRBD1; j_gene: TRBJ1-5; v_gene: TRBV10-2; CDR3nt: TGCGCCAGCAGAGACAGGGTTAGCAATCAGCCCCAGCATTTT; CDR3aa: CASRDRVSNQPQHF
abundance: .; d_gene: .; j_gene: TRBJ1-2; v_gene: TRBV19; CDR3nt: TGTGCCAGTAGTATAGCGTATGGCTACACCTTC; CDR3aa: CASSIAYGYTF
abundance: .; d_gene: .; j_gene: TRBJ2-7; v_gene: TRBV6-6; CDR3nt: TGTGCCAGCAGTTACTCTCCGGAGCCCACCTACGAGCAGTACTTC; CDR3aa: CASSYSPEPTYEQYF
abundance: .; d_gene: TRBD1; j_gene: TRBJ1-1; v_gene: TRBV7-8; CDR3nt: TGTGCCAGCAGCTTAGTTACAGGGGGCGGCACTGAAGCTTTCTTT; CDR3aa: CASSLVTGGGTEAFF
abundance: .; d_gene: TRBD1; j_gene: TRBJ2-1; v_gene: TRBV5-1; CDR3nt: TGCGCCAGCAGTTTTGGCCCACAGGGGGCTTACAATGAGCAGTTCTTC; CDR3aa: CASSFGPQGAYNEQFF
abundance: .; d_gene: TRBD2; j_gene: TRBJ2-1; v_gene: TRBV7-9; CDR3nt: TGTGCCAGCAGCCCAGGGGGACTAGCGGTTTACAATGAGCAGTTCTTC; CDR3aa: CASSPGGLAVYNEQFF
abundance: .; d_gene: .; j_gene: TRBJ2-2; v_gene: TRBV7-6; CDR3nt: TGTGCCAGCAGCCCCCTTCCACAGAACACCGGGGAGCTGTTTTTT; CDR3aa: CASSPLPQNTGELFF
abundance: .; d_gene: .; j_gene: TRBJ2-3; v_gene: TRBV5-6; CDR3nt: TGTGCCAGCAGCTTGGGGGGGCGAACAGATACGCAGTATTTT; CDR3aa: CASSLGGRTDTQYF
abundance: .; d_gene: TRBD1; j_gene: TRBJ2-1; v_gene: TRBV5-1; CDR3nt: TGCGCCAGCAGCTCGGAGGGACAGGGGGTCCGGTTCTTC; CDR3aa: CASSSEGQGVRFF
abundance: .; d_gene: .; j_gene: TRBJ1-3; v_gene: TRBV28; CDR3nt: TGTGCCAGCGGGGGGTCAGGAAACACCATATATTTT; CDR3aa: CASGGSGNTIYF
abundance: .; d_gene: TRBD2; j_gene: TRBJ2-1; v_gene: TRBV2; CDR3nt: TGTGCCAGCAGCGGACTAGCGGACTCCTACAATGAGCAGTTCTTC; CDR3aa: CASSGLADSYNEQFF
abundance: .; d_gene: TRBD1; j_gene: TRBJ1-2; v_gene: TRBV7-9; CDR3nt: TGTGCCAGCAGCTTAGGACAGGGGGCAAACTATGGCTACACCTTC; CDR3aa: CASSLGQGANYGYTF
abundance: .; d_gene: TRBD1; j_gene: TRBJ1-1; v_gene: TRBV11-3; CDR3nt: TGTGCCAGCAGCTTGGGACAGGGGTCCGTAAACACTGAAGCTTTCTTT; CDR3aa: CASSLGQGSVNTEAFF
abundance: .; d_gene: TRBD1; j_gene: TRBJ1-5; v_gene: TRBV6-6; CDR3nt: TGTGCCAGCAGACCCAAGACAGGGTGGGAGCCCCAGCATTTT; CDR3aa: CASRPKTGWEPQHF
abundance: .; d_gene: .; j_gene: TRBJ2-7; v_gene: TRBV19; CDR3nt: TGTGCCAGTAGTATGCGGACAGACTCCTACGAGCAGTACTTC; CDR3aa: CASSMRTDSYEQYF
abundance: .; d_gene: TRBD1; j_gene: TRBJ2-5; v_gene: TRBV11-3; CDR3nt: TGTGCCAGCAGCTTAGAAGGGGGCATGTGGGAGACCCAGTACTTC; CDR3aa: CASSLEGGMWETQYF
abundance: .; d_gene: .; j_gene: TRBJ1-1; v_gene: TRBV19; CDR3nt: TGTGCCAGTAGTATAGCCCCGGGGGGGCCCCCCACTGAAGCTTTCTTT; CDR3aa: CASSIAPGGPPTEAFF
abundance: .; d_gene: .; j_gene: TRBJ1-4; v_gene: TRBV7-2; CDR3nt: TGTGCCAGCAGCTTAGCGGGGGAGGGTGAAAAACTGTTTTTT; CDR3aa: CASSLAGEGEKLFF
abundance: .; d_gene: .; j_gene: TRBJ1-2; v_gene: TRBV5-1; CDR3nt: TGCGCCAGCAGCCCCGGGGGTGAAGGCTACACCTTC; CDR3aa: CASSPGGEGYTF
abundance: .; d_gene: TRBD2; j_gene: TRBJ2-1; v_gene: TRBV7-8; CDR3nt: TGTGCCAGCAGCCTATCACCTAGCGGGTCCAATGAGCAGTTCTTC; CDR3aa: CASSLSPSGSNEQFF
abundance: .; d_gene: .; j_gene: TRBJ2-2; v_gene: TRBV19; CDR3nt: TGTGCCAGTAGTATAGATCGGAGCGGGTGGAACACCGGGGAGCTGTTTTTT; CDR3aa: CASSIDRSGWNTGELFF
abundance: .; d_gene: TRBD2; j_gene: TRBJ2-1; v_gene: TRBV7-3; CDR3nt: TGTGCCAGCAGCCTCCTCCGGACTAGCGGGAGTAGGTCTGAGCAGTTCTTC; CDR3aa: CASSLLRTSGSRSEQFF
abundance: .; d_gene: TRBD1; j_gene: TRBJ1-1; v_gene: TRBV11-2; CDR3nt: TGTGCCAGCAGCTTAGATACAGGGGGCGAGACTGAAGCTTTCTTT; CDR3aa: CASSLDTGGETEAFF
abundance: once; d_gene: .; j_gene: TRBJ2-3; v_gene: TRBV7-9; CDR3nt: TGTTCCAGCAGCTCGAGATATGTGGATACGCAGTATTTT; CDR3aa: CSSSSRYVDTQYF
abundance: .; d_gene: TRBD2; j_gene: TRBJ2-7; v_gene: TRBV19; CDR3nt: TGTGCCAGTAGCCTCCGCCGGGAGGGCCCGTACGAGCAGTACTTC; CDR3aa: CASSLRREGPYEQYF
abundance: .; d_gene: .; j_gene: TRBJ1-3; v_gene: TRBV18; CDR3nt: TGTGCCAGCTCACCAGAGACTGGAAACACCATATATTTT; CDR3aa: CASSPETGNTIYF
abundance: few; d_gene: TRBD2; j_gene: TRBJ2-3; v_gene: TRBV6-5; CDR3nt: TGTGCCAGCAGTTTGGGACTAGCGGGAGGGTCAGATACGCAGTATTTT; CDR3aa: CASSLGLAGGSDTQYF
abundance: few; d_gene: TRBD2; j_gene: TRBJ2-3; v_gene: TRBV7-2; CDR3nt: TGTGCCAGCAGCTTAGGTCTCCTAGCGGGAGGGGTCACAGATACGCAGTATTTT; CDR3aa: CASSLGLLAGGVTDTQYF
abundance: .; d_gene: TRBD2; j_gene: TRBJ2-1; v_gene: TRBV2; CDR3nt: TGTGCCAGTCTACCGACTAGCGGGAGCTTCGCGGGGGAGTTCTTC; CDR3aa: CASLPTSGSFAGEFF